Each of the 18 T cell receptor beta chains below was sequenced from the same sample in a study of T-cell memory formation after mild COVID-19. MiXCR, run by TCRdb on the 5' RACE reads, gives a single entry per CDR3 protein. Of roughly 410,000 distinct CDR3 sequences listed, roughly a quarter were seen once; the top ten hold 8.5% to 9%. Sequenced: PBMCs or a T cell subset sorted from them (not recorded which). Every receptor here comes from an adult woman who had mild COVID-19 (a few samples of this study predate the infection). Cell type and time point are not known.

This clonotype was observed a handful of times. This sequence joins TRBV7-9 and TRBJ1-4; the match to TRBD1 covers 11 bases. This CDR3 spans 16 amino acids. Trimming cost V 5 bases and J 7 bases; bases outside gene matches: 9. Germline V CDR1 and CDR2: SEHNR, FQNEAQ (reference sequence). CDR3 DNA: TGTGCCAGCAGCAGCCGCTCCGGGACAGGGGGTGAAAAACTGTTTTTT. Protein: CASSSRSGTGGEKLFF.

This chain links TRBV29-1 with TRBJ2-1; D not certain. Germline V gene lookup returns CDR1 SQVTM and CDR2 ANQGSEA. V lost 6 bases and J 0 bases, leaving 12 bases between the germline ends. The CDR3 spans 14 residues. CDR3 in amino acids: CSVAGPSSYNEQFF. The CDR3 bases are TGCAGCGTCGCCGGGCCTAGCTCCTACAATGAGCAGTTCTTC.

This clonotype was picked up a small number of times. J is TRBJ2-3 and V is TRBV29-1, with 14 positions matching TRBD2. Germline V gives CDR1 SQVTM, CDR2 ANQGSEA. The V and J ends lost 3 bases and 1 base, in that order; junction bases with no gene match: 6. The CDR3 is made up of 17 amino acids. The CDR3 DNA reads as TGCAGCGTTGATAGGGGACTAGCGGGAGTGGGCACAGATACGCAGTATTTT. This gives the protein CSVDRGLAGVGTDTQYF.

This clonotype was detected a few times. As DNA, the CDR3 is TGTGCCAGCAGCATACTCTCGGGCTTACCCAAGAACACTGAAGCTTTCTTT. Residues: CASSILSGLPKNTEAFF. V usage is TRBV5-5 and J usage is TRBJ1-1, with no clear D. V was clipped by 4 bases and J by 1 base, with 20 bases between them. The CDR3 spans 17 residues. The V gene's germline CDR1 is SGHKS and CDR2 YYEKEE (reference sequence).

The gene calls are TRBV7-3 and TRBJ2-5; D gene ambiguous. Deletions cut 5 bases from V and 5 bases from J, with 12 bases between. Germline CDR1 is SGHTA and CDR2 is FQGTGA. The CDR3 extends over 13 amino acids. The CDR3 loop is CASSTGSGETQYF. The CDR3 nucleotides are TGTGCCAGCAGCACCGGTAGTGGGGAGACCCAGTACTTC.

V gene TRBV12-3 or TRBV12-4 combines with J gene TRBJ2-1, with 12 bases aligning to TRBD2. The V segment lost 3 bases and the J segment 5 bases; nucleotides outside the gene matches: 5. The CDR3 extends over 16 amino acids. The CDR3 DNA reads as TGTGCCAGCAGTTTCCCCGGGACTAGCGGGCACAATGAGCAGTTCTTC. Residues: CASSFPGTSGHNEQFF.

The chain has TRBV7-8 and TRBJ1-2, with D possibly being TRBD1 (6 bases). CDR1 is SGHVS and CDR2 is FQNEAQ in the germline V gene. The germline V and J ends were trimmed by 5 bases and 3 bases, with 16 bases remaining between them. CDR3 size: 15 residues. Written as DNA, the CDR3 is TGTGCCAGCAGCCCCCCGGGACATAGGTACTATGGCTACACCTTC. Translation gives CASSPPGHRYYGYTF.

This clonotype was observed a few times. The rearrangement links TRBV5-5 to TRBJ1-1; D gene uncertain. CDR3 size: 16 residues. CDR1 and CDR2 (germline): SGHKS, YYEKEE (reference sequence). Trimming took 4 bases from V and 1 from J, leaving 17 bases between them. In nucleotides, the CDR3 is TGTGCCAGCAGCGCGAGGGCTAATCCCCAGAACACTGAAGCTTTCTTT. Its translation: CASSARANPQNTEAFF.

The chain links TRBV5-1 to TRBJ2-5, with 9 bases identical to TRBD2. With 4 bases clipped from V and 4 bases from J, the junction kept 8 bases outside the gene matches. Germline V gives CDR1 SGHRS, CDR2 YFSETQ. This CDR3 has 15 residues. In DNA, the CDR3 is TGCGCCAGCAGCCACGGGACTAGCTTGACAGAGACCCAGTACTTC. It translates to CASSHGTSLTETQYF.

This sequence joins TRBV5-1 and TRBJ1-3, with D possibly being TRBD1 (5 bases). CDR3 length: 16 amino acids. V was cut by 4 bases and J by 0 bases, with 14 bases left in between. Looked up from germline, CDR1 is SGHRS and CDR2 is YFSETQ. CDR3 sequence: CASSPREGSSGNTIYF. In DNA form, the CDR3 reads TGCGCCAGCAGCCCTCGGGAGGGGAGCTCTGGAAACACCATATATTTT.

This chain links TRBV7-2 with TRBJ2-3, with unresolved D. This CDR3 has 14 residues. Germline V CDR1 and CDR2: SGHTA, FQGNSA. Trimming removed 5 bases at V and 2 bases at J, with 11 bases between. As DNA, the CDR3 is TGTGCCAGCAGCCCTTTCGCTCCCACAGATACGCAGTATTTT. This encodes CASSPFAPTDTQYF.

This clonotype has only a few counts. The DNA of the CDR3 is TGTGCCAGCAGCGCCGATGTCGGACAGTCCTACGAGCAGTACTTC. Its protein product is CASSADVGQSYEQYF. The chain couples TRBV9 to TRBJ2-7, with D possibly matching TRBD1 (6 bases). The CDR3 contains 15 residues. The germline V and J ends were trimmed by 3 bases and 1 base, with 14 bases remaining between them. Germline CDR1 SGDLS, CDR2 YYNGEE.

The rearrangement uses TRBV5-1 and TRBJ1-1; 7 nucleotides match TRBD1. The CDR3 consists of 14 residues. V lost 2 bases to trimming and J lost 7 bases; unmatched junction nucleotides: 8. Germline CDR1 and CDR2: SGHRS and YFSETQ. CDR3 nucleotides: TGCGCCAGCAGCTTAACCGGGACAGCAGTTGAAGCTTTCTTT. Its protein is CASSLTGTAVEAFF.

The chain joins TRBV5-1 to TRBJ2-3; 7 nucleotides agree with TRBD2. Germline CDR1 is SGHRS and CDR2 is YFSETQ. The CDR3 has 17 amino acids. V lost 2 bases and J lost 4; bases outside the gene matches: 13. Here the CDR3 reads CASSFLLGGGSADTQYF. CDR3 bases: TGCGCCAGCAGCTTCCTACTGGGCGGGGGATCCGCAGATACGCAGTATTTT.

Regarding this clonotype: One junction end does not reproduce the germline sequence, and a read error may be involved. This chain connects TRBV5-1 to TRBJ2-3; maybe TRBD1 (5 bases). The CDR3 spans 13 residues. Germline V CDR1 and CDR2: SGHRS, YFSETQ. The CDR3 sequence is CASSPLDTDTKYF. CDR3 bases: TGCGCCAGCTCCCCTCTGGACACAGATACGAAGTATTTT.

The chain is built from TRBV18 and TRBJ2-5; D not resolved. With 2 bases removed from V and 5 bases from J, the gap between germline ends came to 6 bases. CDR1 is KGHSH, CDR2 LQKENI, per germline. The CDR3 spans 12 residues. In DNA form, the CDR3 reads TGTGCCAGCTCACCATCTTCGGAGACCCAGTACTTC. Protein product: CASSPSSETQYF.

This clonotype has only a few counts. The V call is TRBV6-1, the J call TRBJ1-1; D is undetermined. Trimming stripped 4 bases from V and 9 bases from J, with 9 bases between. The CDR3 runs to 11 residues. Germline CDR1 is MNHNS and CDR2 is SASEGT. In DNA, the CDR3 is TGTGCCAGCAGTGGTTCGGTGAAAGCTTTCTTT. Translating gives CASSGSVKAFF.

A few counts support this clonotype. V is TRBV7-3 and J is TRBJ2-2; maybe TRBD1 (6 bases). V lost 5 bases, J lost 7 bases, and 11 bases lay in between. The CDR3 covers 13 residues. Germline V gene sequence: CDR1 SGHTA, CDR2 FQGTGA. The CDR3 sequence: CASSNRDNGELFF. The CDR3 nucleotides read TGTGCCAGCAGCAACAGGGATAACGGGGAGCTGTTTTTT.